A selection of T cell receptor beta chains follows, all from one sample in a study of cytomegalovirus exposure and HLA in healthy donors. Sequencing was performed with immunoSEQ multiplex PCR; in TCRdb, only in-frame clones are kept and a portion is missing. The sample yields around 55,000 clones, around 82% seen once. Sequenced: PBMCs. Source of these receptors: a female donor in good health and CMV-seronegative. Each CDR3 is given with its conserved first and last residue. A D gene is named only where the DNA matches it firmly. Only part of the rows carry a size: once, few, many, or a class if the clone is expanded.

>TRBV7-2|.|.|TRBJ2-1
TGTGCCAGCAGCTTAGTTCCTCACAGCTACAATGAGCAGTTCTTC
CASSLVPHSYNEQFF
>TRBV6-6|.|.|TRBJ1-3
TGTGCCAGCCGATATAGGGGCTCCTCTGGAAACACCATATATTTT
CASRYRGSSGNTIYF
>TRBV9|few|.|TRBJ2-2
TGTGCCAGCAGCTTCCCAATGGACAGGAACACCGGGGAGCTGTTTTTT
CASSFPMDRNTGELFF
>TRBV4-1|.|TRBD1|TRBJ2-3
TGCGCCAGCAGGCTAACAGGGGGCACAGATACGCAGTATTTT
CASRLTGGTDTQYF
>TRBV5-1|.|TRBD2|TRBJ2-7
TGCGCCAGCAGCGGGGGATACGGTAGCGGGGGGTACCGCTCCTACGAGCAGTACTTC
CASSGGYGSGGYRSYEQYF
>TRBV7-2|.|.|TRBJ1-6
TGTGCCAGCAGCCCAGACAGCTCCTATAATTCACCCCTCCACTTT
CASSPDSSYNSPLHF
>TRBV5-6|once|.|TRBJ2-1
TGTGCCAGCAGCTTTGACAGGATCGTTAACAATGAGCAGTTCTTC
CASSFDRIVNNEQFF
>TRBV5-1|few|.|TRBJ1-1
TGCGCCAGCAGCCCAACAGAGAACACTGAAGCTTTCTTT
CASSPTENTEAFF
>TRBV4-1|.|TRBD1|TRBJ1-1
TGCGCCAGCAGCCCAAGCCCCGACAGGGGGACTGAAGCTTTCTTT
CASSPSPDRGTEAFF
>TRBV10-3|once|TRBD1|TRBJ2-2
TGTGCCATCAGTGAGGAGACAGGGAAGTCGAACACCGGGGAGCTGTTTTTT
CAISEETGKSNTGELFF
>TRBV5-1|few|TRBD2|TRBJ2-2
TGCGCCAGCAGCTTGTTTCGGCTAGCGGGGGACTCGAACACCGGGGAGCTGTTTTTT
CASSLFRLAGDSNTGELFF
>TRBV7-8|.|.|TRBJ2-7
TGTGCCAGCAGCACGCGTAGGGGGACAAGAACCTACGAGCAGTACTTC
CASSTRRGTRTYEQYF
>TRBV15|.|.|TRBJ1-2
TGTGCCACCAGCAGAGATCCCGGACAGTCCTATGGCTACACCTTC
CATSRDPGQSYGYTF
>TRBV12-5|.|.|TRBJ1-2
TGTGCTAGTGCCCCCGAGGACTATGGCTACACCTTC
CASAPEDYGYTF
>TRBV7-2|.|.|TRBJ2-2
TGTGCCAGCAGCACTGACTCTAACACCGGGGAGCTGTTTTTT
CASSTDSNTGELFF
>TRBV15|.|TRBD1|TRBJ1-5
TGTGCCACCAGCAGAGGAGGGACAGGGAATCAGCCCCAGCATTTT
CATSRGGTGNQPQHF
>TRBV4-1|once|TRBD1|TRBJ2-1
TGCGCCAGCAGCCAAGATTGGGGACAGGTATACAATGAGCAGTTCTTC
CASSQDWGQVYNEQFF
>TRBV2|.|TRBD2|TRBJ2-1
TGTGCCAGCAGTCAGAGCGGGGTACCAGGCAATGAGCAGTTCTTC
CASSQSGVPGNEQFF
>TRBV30|once|.|TRBJ1-1
TGTGCCTGGAGTGTATCGGGGGGCGCCGAAACGACTGAAGCTTTCTTT
CAWSVSGGAETTEAFF
>TRBV27|.|.|TRBJ1-2
TGTGCCAGCAGTTTATTTTATCGGGGTCCCTATGGCTACACCTTC
CASSLFYRGPYGYTF
>TRBV21-1|.|.|TRBJ2-3
TGTGCCAGCAGCCCACACACCCGACTAGCGGGGGCGCAGGATACGCAGTATTTT
CASSPHTRLAGAQDTQYF
>TRBV7-6|.|TRBD1|TRBJ2-7
TGTGCCAGCAGCTTGACAGGGGGCTCCTACGAGCAGTACTTC
CASSLTGGSYEQYF
>TRBV29-1|few|.|TRBJ1-2
TGCAGCGCACCTTGGGGGGGGCATGGCTACACCTTC
CSAPWGGHGYTF
>TRBV4-1|.|TRBD1|TRBJ2-1
TGCGCCAGCAGCGTCGACAGGGGGAATGAGCAGTTCTTC
CASSVDRGNEQFF
>TRBV7-9|.|TRBD1|TRBJ1-2
TGTGCCAGCAGTCTAGGGGGCGGACGTGACTATGGCTACACCTTC
CASSLGGGRDYGYTF
>TRBV6-5|few|.|TRBJ2-1
TGTGCCAGCAGTTACGGTCTACTCGGGGAGCAGTTCTTC
CASSYGLLGEQFF
>TRBV7-2|.|.|TRBJ2-5
TGTGCCAGCAGCTTGGGGGGGGCCGGAGAGACCCAGTACTTC
CASSLGGAGETQYF
>TRBV4-1|.|TRBD1|TRBJ2-7
TGCGCCAGCAGCCAAACACCGGGACAGGGTTTCGACTACGAGCAGTACTTC
CASSQTPGQGFDYEQYF
>TRBV7-9|few|.|TRBJ1-1
TGTGCCAGCAGCATCGGACAGTCTTCGGACACTGAAGCTTTCTTT
CASSIGQSSDTEAFF
>TRBV7-9|.|.|TRBJ2-5
TGTGCCAGCAGCTACGGCGTTAGCGGCCAAGAGACCCAGTACTTC
CASSYGVSGQETQYF
>TRBV18|.|.|TRBJ1-3
TGTGCCAGCTCACGCTCCCGGGAAGTATCTGGAAACACCATATATTTT
CASSRSREVSGNTIYF
>TRBV7-2|.|TRBD2|TRBJ2-2
TGTGCCAGCAGCCCTCGCGGGGGGCGAGCGGGGGGGCCTCGGGAGCTGTTTTTT
CASSPRGGRAGGPRELFF
>TRBV19|.|.|TRBJ2-5
TGTGCCAGTAGGAGAACCCCGGGAGAGACCCAGTACTTC
CASRRTPGETQYF
>TRBV25-1|.|.|TRBJ1-2
TGTGCCAGCAGTGAATACACGGGGAGACGAACTAACTATGGCTACACCTTC
CASSEYTGRRTNYGYTF
>TRBV7-2|.|.|TRBJ2-3
TGTGCCAGCAGCGGGATGAGGGTTGTCACAGATACGCAGTATTTT
CASSGMRVVTDTQYF
>TRBV7-9|.|TRBD1|TRBJ2-3
TGTGCCAGCAGCTTAGTGACAGGGACAGATACGCAGTATTTT
CASSLVTGTDTQYF
>TRBV4-2|.|TRBD2|TRBJ2-4
TGTGCCAGCAGCCATGGGGTTGGGACTAGTCGGGCCAAAAACATTCAGTACTTC
CASSHGVGTSRAKNIQYF
>TRBV5-5|once|.|TRBJ2-7
TGTGCCAGCAGCCTGGGGGCAGGGGCCAACTCCTACGAGCAGTACTTC
CASSLGAGANSYEQYF
>TRBV5-1|.|.|TRBJ1-2
TGCGCCAGCAGCTTGGCCAATGGGGCCTTCAATGGCTACACCTTC
CASSLANGAFNGYTF
>TRBV7-2|.|.|TRBJ1-1
TGTGCCAGCAGCTTAGACAGGAACACTGAAGCTTTCTTT
CASSLDRNTEAFF
>TRBV19|.|.|TRBJ2-6
TGTGCCAGTAGTGAACAGGGAGCTGGGGCCAACGTCCTGACTTTC
CASSEQGAGANVLTF
>TRBV7-9|.|.|TRBJ1-1
TGTGCCAGCAGCTATCAAACAGGGTTCGGGGACACTGAAGCTTTCTTT
CASSYQTGFGDTEAFF
>TRBV2|.|.|TRBJ2-2
TGTGCCAGCAGTGAAGTTAGAGGGGAGCTGTTTTTT
CASSEVRGELFF
>TRBV6-1|large|.|TRBJ1-1
TGTGCCAGCTCTCATCGGAGGGACACTGAAGCTTTCTTT
CASSHRRDTEAFF
>TRBV5-1|.|TRBD1|TRBJ2-1
TGCGCCAGCGGACAGGGGGAATCCTACAATGAGCAGTTCTTC
CASGQGESYNEQFF
>TRBV6-5|few|.|TRBJ1-1
TGTGCCAGCAGAGGACAGAGCATGGTGGGCTCTGAAGCTTTCTTT
CASRGQSMVGSEAFF
>TRBV10-1|.|.|TRBJ2-5
TGCGCCCGGACATCGCCCTGGGAGACCCAGTACTTC
CARTSPWETQYF
>TRBV6-5|.|TRBD1|TRBJ2-3
TGTGCCAGCAGTTACTCGACAGGGGGGGATACGCAGTATTTT
CASSYSTGGDTQYF
>TRBV6-6|few|TRBD1|TRBJ1-1
TGTGCCAGCAGTGTAACAGGGGTGAATACTGAAGCTTTCTTT
CASSVTGVNTEAFF
>TRBV7-9|.|.|TRBJ2-7
TGTGCCAGCAGTGTCCAAAGAGCCTACGAGCAGTACTTC
CASSVQRAYEQYF
>TRBV9|.|.|TRBJ1-1
TGTGCCAGCAGCGTACTACAAACAGGGTCCACTGAAGCTTTCTTT
CASSVLQTGSTEAFF
>TRBV7-6|.|TRBD2|TRBJ2-1
TGTGCCAGCAGCCCAGCGGGGGGGGTCTTGGGCAATGAGCAGTTCTTC
CASSPAGGVLGNEQFF
>TRBV18|.|TRBD1|TRBJ1-6
TGTGCCAGCTCACCCCAGGGACAGTCCTTAAGCTCCTATAATTCACCCCTCCACTTT
CASSPQGQSLSSYNSPLHF